Listed here are 13 T cell receptor beta chains from one sample, sequenced in a study of beta chain features in type 1 diabetes. The sequenced template was cDNA made from the entire isolated RNA. Clones were read by immunoSEQ multiplex PCR, and TCRdb kept only the in-frame ones, dropping some. The sample shows approximately 340,000 clones, roughly 15% of them seen only once. Input material: naive CD4+ T cells from blood. The receptors were sampled from a woman under 30 in good health.

This chain uses TRBV5-1 with TRBJ2-6; maybe TRBD1 (6 bases). The CDR3 has 15 residues. With 2 bases removed from V and 2 bases from J, the gap between germline ends came to 8 bases. CDR1 SGHRS and CDR2 YFSETQ come from the germline V gene. The CDR3 loop reads CASSFKGAGANVLTF. Written as DNA, the CDR3 is TGCGCCAGCAGCTTCAAGGGGGCTGGGGCCAACGTCCTGACTTTC. The variable domain in full, completed from reference TRBV5-1 and TRBJ2-6, reads KAGVTQTPRYLIKTRGQQVTLSCSPISGHRSVSWYQQTPGQGLQFLFEYFSETQRNKGNFPGRFSGRQFSNSRSEMNVSTLELGDSALYLCASSFKGAGANVLTFGAGSRLTVL.

The chain uses TRBV5-1 and TRBJ2-3; 7 bases are a match to TRBD2. Germline CDR1 SGHRS, CDR2 YFSETQ. V was clipped by 1 base and J by 0 bases; unmatched bases: 5. The CDR3 has 16 residues. The CDR3 reads CASSLKPSGSTDTQYF. CDR3 DNA sequence: TGCGCCAGCAGCTTGAAACCTAGCGGTAGCACAGATACGCAGTATTTT.

The V and J genes are TRBV28 and TRBJ2-4; 10 bases map to TRBD2. After removal of 8 bases from V and 4 bases from J, the junction contained 2 bases not matched to a gene. The CDR3 has 13 residues. Germline CDR1 reads MDHEN; CDR2 reads SYDVKM. DNA for the CDR3: TGTGCCAGCTTGACTAGCGGGAAAAACATTCAGTACTTC. Protein: CASLTSGKNIQYF.

This clone was counted between two and nine times. V usage is TRBV28 and J usage is TRBJ1-2; no clear D gene. The CDR3 runs 13 residues. Trimming left V 2 bases short and J 3 bases short, with 7 bases between. Germline CDR1 is MDHEN and CDR2 is SYDVKM. CDR3 residues: CASSLRRDYGYTF. For the CDR3, the DNA is TGTGCCAGCAGTTTAAGGAGGGACTATGGCTACACCTTC.

This clone has only a few counts. The chain uses TRBV29-1 and TRBJ1-2, with 9 bases aligning to TRBD1. J gave up 6 bases and V 7 bases, and 6 bases lay outside the gene matches. This CDR3 has 12 amino acids. From germline, CDR1 is SQVTM and CDR2 ANQGSEA. The CDR3 nucleotides read TGCAGCGCTAGGGACAGGGACAATGGCTACACCTTC. Translation: CSARDRDNGYTF.

The rearrangement joins TRBV10-3 to TRBJ1-1; TRBD1 matches at 9 bases. CDR3 length: 17 residues. V lost 0 bases to trimming and J lost 1 base; unmatched junction nucleotides: 6. Germline V gene lookup returns CDR1 ENHRY and CDR2 SYGVKD. CDR3 amino acids: CAISESWGTGTNTEAFF. CDR3 coding DNA: TGTGCCATCAGTGAGTCTTGGGGGACAGGGACGAACACTGAAGCTTTCTTT.

The gene calls are TRBV28 and TRBJ2-1; D possibly corresponds to TRBD1 (5 bases). CDR3 size: 17 residues. V was cut by 6 bases and J by 0 bases, with 18 bases left in between. CDR1 and CDR2 from the germline V gene are MDHEN and SYDVKM. The DNA of the CDR3 is TGTGCCAGCAGGCTAACCGACTCAGGGTACTCCTACAATGAGCAGTTCTTC. Translating it yields CASRLTDSGYSYNEQFF.

This clone was detected only a few times. The V call is TRBV4-1, the J call TRBJ2-1; 12 positions agree with TRBD2. The CDR3 contains 16 residues. Trimming at V came to 3 bases and at J to 8 bases, leaving 8 bases not matched to a gene. Germline CDR1 MGHRA, CDR2 YSYEKL. This CDR3 is CASSQMTSGSMYEQFF. For the CDR3, the DNA is TGCGCCAGCAGCCAGATGACTAGCGGGAGTATGTATGAGCAGTTCTTC.

This clone was observed a few times. The gene calls are TRBV9 and TRBJ2-7; 14 bases are a match to TRBD2. V dropped 3 bases and J dropped 7; count of bases not matched to a gene: 6. Looked up from germline, CDR1 is SGDLS and CDR2 is YYNGEE. This CDR3 spans 15 amino acids. The CDR3: CASSATSGRAGEQYF. DNA for the CDR3: TGTGCCAGCAGCGCGACTAGCGGGAGGGCCGGAGAGCAGTACTTC.

The V gene is TRBV5-1, the J gene TRBJ2-5; D gene ambiguous. This CDR3 contains 12 residues. Germline lookup yields CDR1 SGHRS and CDR2 YFSETQ. Deletions cut 4 bases from V and 2 bases from J, with 6 bases between. CDR3 amino acids: CASSLFQETQYF. As DNA, the CDR3 is TGCGCCAGCAGCCTCTTTCAAGAGACCCAGTACTTC.

This clone has only a few counts. CDR3 loop: CASSLRVDANVLTF. CDR3 nucleotide sequence: TGTGCCAGCAGTTTGAGGGTAGACGCCAACGTCCTGACTTTC. The chain joins TRBV6-5 to TRBJ2-6, with D perhaps matching TRBD2 (5 bases). Germline lookup yields CDR1 MNHEY and CDR2 SVGAGI. The CDR3 is 14 amino acids. Trimming removed 4 bases from V and 7 bases from J, with 11 bases in between.

The chain links TRBV2 to TRBJ2-1; 10 positions match TRBD2. Germline V gene sequence: CDR1 SNHLY, CDR2 FYNNEI. Trimming removed 4 bases from V and 6 bases from J; junction bases left unmatched: 6. CDR3 size: 15 residues. This CDR3 is CASSARASGSNEQFF. In DNA, the CDR3 is TGTGCCAGCAGTGCTAGGGCTAGCGGGAGCAATGAGCAGTTCTTC.

The chain links TRBV5-1 to TRBJ2-1; D possibly corresponds to TRBD2 (5 bases). CDR3 length: 14 amino acids. CDR1 and CDR2 (germline): SGHRS, YFSETQ. Trimming left V 6 bases short and J 2 bases short, with 12 bases between. The CDR3: CASTEAEPYNEQFF. CDR3 bases: TGCGCCAGCACCGAAGCGGAGCCCTACAATGAGCAGTTCTTC.